What follows are 17 T cell receptor beta chains derived from one specimen sequenced in a study of T cell changes during pregnancy in multiple sclerosis. Repertoires were generated with immunoSEQ multiplex PCR, while TCRdb's copy carries only in-frame clones and drops some. The table includes tens of thousands of clones, about 90% detected once. The sequenced sample was CD4+ T cells from peripheral blood mononuclear cells, obtained in the third trimester of pregnancy. Receptors were obtained from a female donor in good health, enrolled as a control in a pregnancy study.

The chain uses TRBV2 and TRBJ1-5; TRBD1 matches at 11 bases. V trimming: 4 bases; J trimming: 6 bases; junction bases outside the gene matches: 5. Germline CDR1 SNHLY, CDR2 FYNNEI. The CDR3 has 15 amino acids. As DNA, the CDR3 is TGTGCCAGCAGTGGAGGACAGGGGGCAGGTCAGCCCCAGCATTTT. Translated: CASSGGQGAGQPQHF.

The chain links TRBV28 to TRBJ1-2; possible D gene TRBD1, 6 bases. Germline CDR1 MDHEN, CDR2 SYDVKM. V was trimmed by 10 bases and J by 0 bases, leaving 18 bases between them. The CDR3 extends over 15 amino acids. CDR3 DNA: TGTGCCACCCGGGCAGGGGTCGTCTCTAACTATGGCTACACCTTC. It yields the protein CATRAGVVSNYGYTF.

V gene TRBV5-6 combines with J gene TRBJ2-5; no clear D gene. Trimming shortened V by 3 bases and J by 5 bases, and 11 bases separated the two germline ends. The CDR3 runs 13 residues. From germline, CDR1 is SGHDT and CDR2 YYEEEE. CDR3 sequence: CASSSAVGETQYF. CDR3 coding DNA: TGTGCCAGCAGCTCTGCGGTCGGTGAGACCCAGTACTTC.

The rearrangement joins TRBV28 to TRBJ2-3; weak D call: TRBD2 (5 bases). The CDR3 consists of 12 residues. In germline, CDR1 is MDHEN, CDR2 SYDVKM. V lost 5 bases and J lost 5, with 8 bases in between. The CDR3 nucleotides are TGTGCCAGCAGTACCCGGGAAGATACGCAGTATTTT. Protein product: CASSTREDTQYF. Drawing the rest from reference TRBV28 and TRBJ2-3, the complete variable domain is DVKVTQSSRYLVKRTGEKVFLECVQDMDHENMFWYRQDPGLGLRLIYFSYDVKMKEKGDIPEGYSVSREKKERFSLILESASTNQTSMYLCASSTREDTQYFGPGTRLTVL.

V gene TRBV19 combines with J gene TRBJ2-3; tentative D call: TRBD2 (6 bases). Germline CDR1 and CDR2: LNHDA and SQIVND (reference sequence). CDR3 size: 17 residues. The germline V and J ends were trimmed by 3 bases and 0 bases, with 16 bases remaining between them. CDR3 nucleotide sequence: TGTGCCAGTAGTATGATCCCCTTTAGCGGTAGCACAGATACGCAGTATTTT. As protein: CASSMIPFSGSTDTQYF.

The chain links TRBV7-3 to TRBJ2-1; a possible D gene is TRBD2 (5 bases). The V gene lost 0 bases and the J gene lost 2 bases, with 8 bases spanning the gap. CDR3 length equals 15 residues. Germline CDR1 SGHTA, CDR2 FQGTGA. In DNA form, the CDR3 reads TGTGCCAGCAGCTTAACGTCTAGCCCCTACAATGAGCAGTTCTTC. Protein: CASSLTSSPYNEQFF.

This rearrangement joins TRBV19 to TRBJ2-3; 7 bases line up with TRBD2. The V gene's germline CDR1 is LNHDA and CDR2 SQIVND (reference sequence). V dropped 8 bases and J dropped 5; count of bases not matched to a gene: 4. The CDR3 extends over 12 amino acids. CDR3 sequence: CASRLAGDTQYF. CDR3 bases: TGTGCCAGTCGCTTAGCGGGAGATACGCAGTATTTT.

CDR3: CASSPKFQGLHQPQHF. CDR3 DNA: TGTGCCAGTAGCCCCAAATTCCAGGGCCTCCATCAGCCCCAGCATTTT. This chain uses TRBV19 with TRBJ1-5; D is possibly TRBD1 (5 bases). V dropped 6 bases and J dropped 5 bases, with 20 bases sitting between them. Germline V CDR1 and CDR2: LNHDA, SQIVND (reference sequence). This CDR3 contains 16 residues.

This clone was recorded once. The chain employs TRBV5-4 and TRBJ2-2, with TRBD2 matching over 10 bases. From germline, CDR1 is SGHNT and CDR2 YYREEE (reference sequence). J lost 1 base, V lost 4 bases, and 4 bases had no gene match. The CDR3 totals 16 residues. The CDR3 sequence: CASSTGLALNTGELFF. DNA for the CDR3: TGTGCCAGCAGCACGGGACTAGCGTTGAACACCGGGGAGCTGTTTTTT.

The chain couples TRBV30 to TRBJ1-1; 7 positions match TRBD1. Unmatched junction bases numbered 5, after V lost 3 bases and J lost 10 bases. This CDR3 has 11 residues. Germline values: CDR1 GTSNPN, CDR2 SVGIG (reference sequence). CDR3 bases: TGTGCCTGGAGCCCGCAGGGGGTAGCTTTCTTT. It translates to CAWSPQGVAFF.

The chain employs TRBV5-1 and TRBJ2-1; 7 bases align to TRBD2. The germline V gene has CDR1 SGHRS and CDR2 YFSETQ. V shed 0 bases, J shed 5 bases, and the junction held 5 bases outside the gene matches. The CDR3 spans 15 residues. For the CDR3, the DNA is TGCGCCAGCAGCTTGGGGGCTAGCGGACACAATGAGCAGTTCTTC. As protein: CASSLGASGHNEQFF.

This sequence joins TRBV9 and TRBJ2-1, with 7 bases fitting TRBD2. The CDR3 has 12 residues. V was pared by 0 bases and J by 11 bases, with 2 bases of the junction left unmatched. CDR1 SGDLS and CDR2 YYNGEE come from the germline V gene. CDR3 DNA: TGTGCCAGCAGCGTAGAGGGGACTAAGCAGTTCTTC. It encodes CASSVEGTKQFF.

This rearrangement joins TRBV6-6 to TRBJ2-1; the match to TRBD2 covers 8 bases. V lost 10 bases to trimming and J lost 1 base; unmatched junction nucleotides: 9. The germline CDR1 and CDR2 sequences are MNHNY and SVGAGI (reference sequence). This CDR3 contains 15 residues. CDR3 region: CAMAGGGESYNEQFF. The CDR3 DNA reads TGTGCCATGGCCGGGGGGGGAGAATCCTACAATGAGCAGTTCTTC.

The chain uses TRBV5-1 and TRBJ1-2; no reliable D call. CDR1 is SGHRS, CDR2 YFSETQ, per germline. The V and J ends lost 0 bases and 1 base respectively, with 7 bases between them. The CDR3 loop spans 14 amino acids. In DNA form, the CDR3 reads TGCGCCAGCAGCTTGGATGTCCGTAACTATGGCTACACCTTC. Translation: CASSLDVRNYGYTF.

V usage is TRBV5-6 and J usage is TRBJ1-4; D unclear. V lost 2 bases, J lost 5 bases, and 13 bases lay in between. This CDR3 has 15 residues. CDR1 is SGHDT, CDR2 YYEEEE, per germline. CDR3 in DNA: TGTGCCAGCAGCTTATACCCGGGAGTGAATGAAAAACTGTTTTTT. It yields the protein CASSLYPGVNEKLFF. Combining the CDR3 with reference TRBV5-6 and TRBJ1-4 gives the whole variable domain DAGVTQSPTHLIKTRGQQVTLRCSPKSGHDTVSWYQQALGQGPQFIFQYYEEEERQRGNFPDRFSGHQFPNYSSELNVNALLLGDSALYLCASSLYPGVNEKLFFGSGTQLSVL.

This chain links TRBV5-6 with TRBJ2-3; D might be TRBD2 (5 bases). The CDR3 contains 14 residues. V shed 2 bases and J shed 2 bases, with 9 bases lying between them. Germline CDR1 SGHDT, CDR2 YYEEEE. The CDR3 reads CASSLNLATDTQYF. The CDR3 bases are TGTGCCAGCAGCTTAAACCTAGCCACAGATACGCAGTATTTT.

This chain connects TRBV11-1 to TRBJ2-7; possible D gene TRBD2, 5 bases. Trimming pared 5 bases from V and 4 bases from J, leaving 18 bases between. Germline CDR1 is SGHAT and CDR2 is FQDESV (reference sequence). The CDR3 covers 15 residues. The CDR3 region is CASSPPKGSGYEQYF. The CDR3 bases are TGTGCCAGCAGCCCACCGAAAGGGAGTGGGTACGAGCAGTACTTC.